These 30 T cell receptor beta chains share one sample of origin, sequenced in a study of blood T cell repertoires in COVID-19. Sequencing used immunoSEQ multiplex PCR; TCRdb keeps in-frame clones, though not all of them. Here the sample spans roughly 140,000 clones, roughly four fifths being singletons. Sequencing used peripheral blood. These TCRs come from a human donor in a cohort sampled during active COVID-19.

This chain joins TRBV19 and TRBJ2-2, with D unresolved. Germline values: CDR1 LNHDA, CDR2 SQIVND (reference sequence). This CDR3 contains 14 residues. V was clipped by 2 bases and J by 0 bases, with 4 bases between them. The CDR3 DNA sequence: TGTGCCAGTAGTATACTAGCGAACACCGGGGAGCTGTTTTTT. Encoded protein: CASSILANTGELFF.

CDR3 bases: TGCAGCGTTGAAGATTGGGGACAGGCGACGAACACCGGGGAGCTGTTTTTT. Residues: CSVEDWGQATNTGELFF. V is TRBV29-1 and J is TRBJ2-2, with 8 bases identical to TRBD1. This CDR3 contains 17 residues. Trimming at V came to 0 bases and at J to 0 bases, leaving 6 bases not matched to a gene. Germline lookup yields CDR1 SQVTM and CDR2 ANQGSEA.

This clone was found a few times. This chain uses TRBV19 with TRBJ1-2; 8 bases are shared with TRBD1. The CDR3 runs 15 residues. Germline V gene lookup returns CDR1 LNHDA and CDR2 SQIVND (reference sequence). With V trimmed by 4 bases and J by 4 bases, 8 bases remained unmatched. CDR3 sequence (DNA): TGTGCCAGTAGTAGTCGGACAGGGAACATCTATGGCTACACCTTC. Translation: CASSSRTGNIYGYTF.

CDR3 nucleotide sequence: TGTGCCAGCAGTCCTGGAGGAGTAATCGGCACTAATGAAAAACTGTTTTTT. This translates into CASSPGGVIGTNEKLFF. The chain links TRBV6-6 to TRBJ1-4; D is unclear. This CDR3 comprises 17 residues. The V end was cut by 5 bases, the J end by 2 bases, with 18 bases between. CDR1 and CDR2 from the germline V gene are MNHNY and SVGAGI (reference sequence).

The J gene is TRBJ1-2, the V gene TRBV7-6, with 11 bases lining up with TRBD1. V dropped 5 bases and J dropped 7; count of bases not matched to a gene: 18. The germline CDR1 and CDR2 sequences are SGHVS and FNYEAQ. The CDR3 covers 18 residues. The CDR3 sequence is CASSPFLRGQGEVGGYTF. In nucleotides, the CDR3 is TGTGCCAGCAGCCCGTTCCTAAGGGGACAGGGGGAAGTAGGTGGCTACACCTTC.

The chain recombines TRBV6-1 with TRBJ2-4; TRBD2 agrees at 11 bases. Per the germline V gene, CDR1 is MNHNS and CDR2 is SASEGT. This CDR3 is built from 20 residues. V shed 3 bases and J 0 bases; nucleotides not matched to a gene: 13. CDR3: CASSEPRLAGNRIAKNIQYF. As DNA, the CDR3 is TGTGCCAGCAGTGAGCCCCGACTAGCGGGGAACCGCATAGCCAAAAACATTCAGTACTTC.

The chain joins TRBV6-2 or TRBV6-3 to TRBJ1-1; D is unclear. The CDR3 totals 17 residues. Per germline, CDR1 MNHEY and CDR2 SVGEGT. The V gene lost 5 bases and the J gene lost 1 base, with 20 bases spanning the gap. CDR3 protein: CASSDDGRGEGNTEAFF. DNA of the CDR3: TGTGCCAGCAGTGACGACGGCAGAGGTGAGGGGAACACTGAAGCTTTCTTT.

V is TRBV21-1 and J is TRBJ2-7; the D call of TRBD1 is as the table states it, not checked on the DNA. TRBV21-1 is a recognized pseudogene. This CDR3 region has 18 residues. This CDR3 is CASSKGHLRGDTSYEQYF. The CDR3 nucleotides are TGTGCCAGCAGCAAAGGACACCTCAGGGGGGACACTTCCTACGAGCAGTACTTC.

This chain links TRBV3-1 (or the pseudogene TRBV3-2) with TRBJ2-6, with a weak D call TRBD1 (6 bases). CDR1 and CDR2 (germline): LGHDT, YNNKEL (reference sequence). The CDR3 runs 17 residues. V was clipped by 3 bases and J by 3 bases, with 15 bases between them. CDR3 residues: CASSHSRGQSGANVLTF. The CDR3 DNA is TGTGCCAGCAGCCATAGCCGTGGACAGAGTGGGGCCAACGTCCTGACTTTC.

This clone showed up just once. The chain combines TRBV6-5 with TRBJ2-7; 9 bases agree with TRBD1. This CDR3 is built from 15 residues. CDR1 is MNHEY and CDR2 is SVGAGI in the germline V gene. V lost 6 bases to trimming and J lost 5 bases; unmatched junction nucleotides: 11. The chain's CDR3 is CASRDSGQGRNEQYF. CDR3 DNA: TGTGCCAGCAGAGACTCAGGACAGGGGAGAAACGAGCAGTACTTC.

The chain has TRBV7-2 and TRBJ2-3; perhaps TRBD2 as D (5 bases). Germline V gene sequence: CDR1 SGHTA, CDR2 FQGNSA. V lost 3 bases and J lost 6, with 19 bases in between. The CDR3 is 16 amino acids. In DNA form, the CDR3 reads TGTGCCAGCAGCTTTCGGCTAGCCGCCGGTGCGGATACGCAGTATTTT. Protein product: CASSFRLAAGADTQYF.

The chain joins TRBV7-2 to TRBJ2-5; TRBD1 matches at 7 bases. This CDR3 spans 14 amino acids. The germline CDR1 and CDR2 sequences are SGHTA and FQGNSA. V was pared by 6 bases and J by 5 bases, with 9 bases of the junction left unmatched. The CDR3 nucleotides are TGTGCCAGCAGAAGAGGGGGCCCGGGTGAGACCCAGTACTTC. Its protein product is CASRRGGPGETQYF.

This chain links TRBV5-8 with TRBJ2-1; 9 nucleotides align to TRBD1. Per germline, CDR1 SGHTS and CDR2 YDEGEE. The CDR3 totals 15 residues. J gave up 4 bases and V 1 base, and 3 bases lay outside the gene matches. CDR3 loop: CASSLLGTGYNEQFF. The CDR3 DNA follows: TGTGCCAGCAGCTTGCTCGGGACAGGGTACAATGAGCAGTTCTTC.

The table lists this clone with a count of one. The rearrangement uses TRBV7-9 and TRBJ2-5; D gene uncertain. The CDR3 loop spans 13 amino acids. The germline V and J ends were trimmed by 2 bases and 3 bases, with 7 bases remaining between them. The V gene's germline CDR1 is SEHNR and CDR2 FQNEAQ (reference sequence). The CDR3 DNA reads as TGTGCCAGCAGCTTATCGTCTAAAGAGACCCAGTACTTC. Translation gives CASSLSSKETQYF. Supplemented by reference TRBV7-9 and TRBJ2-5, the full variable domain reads DTGVSQNPRHKITKRGQNVTFRCDPISEHNRLYWYRQTLGQGPEFLTYFQNEAQLEKSRLLSDRFSAERPKGSFSTLEIQRTEQGDSAMYLCASSLSSKETQYFGPGTRLLVL.

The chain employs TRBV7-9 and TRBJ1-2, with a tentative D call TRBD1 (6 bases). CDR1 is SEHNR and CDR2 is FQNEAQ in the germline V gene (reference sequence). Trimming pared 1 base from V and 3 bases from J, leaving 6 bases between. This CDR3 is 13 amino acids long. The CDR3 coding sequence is TGTGCCAGCAGCTTAGACAGGGACTATGGCTACACCTTC. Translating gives CASSLDRDYGYTF.

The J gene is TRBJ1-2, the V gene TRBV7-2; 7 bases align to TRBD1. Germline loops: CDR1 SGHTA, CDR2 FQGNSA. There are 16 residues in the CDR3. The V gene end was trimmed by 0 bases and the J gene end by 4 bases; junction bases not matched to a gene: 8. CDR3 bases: TGTGCCAGCAGCTTAGCTCCGGGACAGCGAGTCTATGGCTACACCTTC. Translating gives CASSLAPGQRVYGYTF.

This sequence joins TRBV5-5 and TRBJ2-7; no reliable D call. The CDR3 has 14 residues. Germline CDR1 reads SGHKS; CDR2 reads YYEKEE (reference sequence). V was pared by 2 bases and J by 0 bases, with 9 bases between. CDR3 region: CASSLLLYSYEQYF. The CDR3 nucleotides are TGTGCCAGCAGCTTATTACTATACTCCTACGAGCAGTACTTC.

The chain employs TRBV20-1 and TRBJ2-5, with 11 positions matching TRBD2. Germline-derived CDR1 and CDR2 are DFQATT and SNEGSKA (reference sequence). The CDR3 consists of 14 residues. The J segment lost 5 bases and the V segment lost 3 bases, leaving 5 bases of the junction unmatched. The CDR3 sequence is CSASSGGAGETQYF. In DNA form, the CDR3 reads TGCAGTGCTAGTAGCGGGGGGGCTGGTGAGACCCAGTACTTC.

The CDR3 reads CASSSSGGPQETQYF. CDR3 nucleotide sequence: TGTGCCAGCAGCTCTAGCGGGGGGCCCCAAGAGACCCAGTACTTC. This chain joins TRBV3-1 (or the pseudogene TRBV3-2) and TRBJ2-5, with 11 bases matching TRBD2. The germline gives CDR1 LGHDT, CDR2 YNNKEL (reference sequence). V lost 5 bases to trimming and J lost 1 base; unmatched junction nucleotides: 3. The CDR3 length is 15 residues.

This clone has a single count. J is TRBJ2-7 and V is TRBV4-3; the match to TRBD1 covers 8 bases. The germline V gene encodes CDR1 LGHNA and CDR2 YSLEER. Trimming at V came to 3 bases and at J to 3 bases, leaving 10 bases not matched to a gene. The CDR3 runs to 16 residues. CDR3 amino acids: CASSQEQTGAHYEQYF. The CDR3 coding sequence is TGCGCCAGCAGCCAGGAACAGACAGGGGCCCACTACGAGCAGTACTTC.

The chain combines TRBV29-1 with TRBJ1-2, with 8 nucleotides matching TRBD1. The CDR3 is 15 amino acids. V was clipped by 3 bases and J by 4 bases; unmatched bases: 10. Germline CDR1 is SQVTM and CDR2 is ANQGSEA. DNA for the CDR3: TGCAGCGTTGATGGGGACAGGACGAACCTCTATGGCTACACCTTC. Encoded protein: CSVDGDRTNLYGYTF. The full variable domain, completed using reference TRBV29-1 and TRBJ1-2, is SAVISQKPSRDICQRGTSLTIQCQVDSQVTMMFWYRQQPGQSLTLIATANQGSEATYESGFVIDKFPISRPNLTFSTLTVSNMSPEDSSIYLCSVDGDRTNLYGYTFGSGTRLTVV.

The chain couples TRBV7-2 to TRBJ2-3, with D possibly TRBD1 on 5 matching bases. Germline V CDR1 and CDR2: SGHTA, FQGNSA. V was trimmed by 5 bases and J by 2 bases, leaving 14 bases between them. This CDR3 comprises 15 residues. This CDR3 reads CASSAQGRFTDTQYF. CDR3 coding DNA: TGTGCCAGCAGCGCCCAGGGCCGTTTCACAGATACGCAGTATTTT.

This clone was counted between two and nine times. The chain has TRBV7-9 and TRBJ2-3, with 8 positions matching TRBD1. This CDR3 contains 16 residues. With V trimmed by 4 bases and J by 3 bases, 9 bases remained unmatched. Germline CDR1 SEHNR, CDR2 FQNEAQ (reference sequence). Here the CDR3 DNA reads TGTGCCAGCAGCTCAACTCCAGGGGGCAGAACAGATACGCAGTATTTT. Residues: CASSSTPGGRTDTQYF.

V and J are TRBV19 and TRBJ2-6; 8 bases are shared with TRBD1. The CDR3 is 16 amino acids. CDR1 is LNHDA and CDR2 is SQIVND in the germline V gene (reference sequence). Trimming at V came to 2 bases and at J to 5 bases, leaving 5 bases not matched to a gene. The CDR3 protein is CASSITGTGRANVLTF. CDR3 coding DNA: TGTGCCAGTAGTATAACCGGGACAGGTAGGGCCAACGTCCTGACTTTC.

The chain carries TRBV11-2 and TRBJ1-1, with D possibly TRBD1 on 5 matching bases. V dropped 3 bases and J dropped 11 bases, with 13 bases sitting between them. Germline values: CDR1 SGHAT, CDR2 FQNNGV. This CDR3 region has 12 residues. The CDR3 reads CASSFGGMGAFF. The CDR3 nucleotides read TGTGCCAGCAGCTTCGGGGGTATGGGGGCTTTCTTT.

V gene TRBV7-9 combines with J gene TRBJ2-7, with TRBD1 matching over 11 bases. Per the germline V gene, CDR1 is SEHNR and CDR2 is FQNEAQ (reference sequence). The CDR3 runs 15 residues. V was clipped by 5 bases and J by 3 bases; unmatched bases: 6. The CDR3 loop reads CASSIQGTGGYEQYF. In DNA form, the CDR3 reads TGTGCCAGCAGCATCCAAGGGACAGGGGGCTACGAGCAGTACTTC.

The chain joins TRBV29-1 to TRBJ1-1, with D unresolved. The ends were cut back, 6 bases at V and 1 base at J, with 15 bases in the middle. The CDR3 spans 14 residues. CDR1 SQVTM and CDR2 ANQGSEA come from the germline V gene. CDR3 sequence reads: CSVAGWGENTEAFF. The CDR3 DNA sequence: TGCAGCGTAGCGGGCTGGGGTGAGAACACTGAAGCTTTCTTT.

The chain's CDR3 is CASSYGGGLNTEAFF. The CDR3 DNA follows: TGTGCCAGCAGTTACGGGGGGGGGCTGAACACTGAAGCTTTCTTT. The V call is TRBV6-5, the J call TRBJ1-1, with D maybe TRBD1 (6 bases). CDR1 MNHEY and CDR2 SVGAGI come from the germline V gene. The V gene lost 2 bases and the J gene lost 0 bases, with 10 bases spanning the gap. This CDR3 comprises 15 residues.

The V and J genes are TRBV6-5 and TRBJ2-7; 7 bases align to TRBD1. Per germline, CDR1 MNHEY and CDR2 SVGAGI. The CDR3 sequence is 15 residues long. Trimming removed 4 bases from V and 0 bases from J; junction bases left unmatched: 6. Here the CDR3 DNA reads TGTGCCAGCAGTTGGGGACAGTCAAACTCCTACGAGCAGTACTTC. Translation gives CASSWGQSNSYEQYF.

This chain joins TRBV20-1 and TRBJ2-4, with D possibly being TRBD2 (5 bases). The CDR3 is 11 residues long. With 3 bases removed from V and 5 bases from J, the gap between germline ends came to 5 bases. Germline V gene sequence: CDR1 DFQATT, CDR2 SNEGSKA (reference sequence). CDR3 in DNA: TGCAGTGCTAGGGAGGAAAACATTCAGTACTTC. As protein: CSAREENIQYF.